This T cell receptor beta chain was recorded in a study of T cell clones after liver transplantation. For the study at large: Immunosuppression withdrawal was tried within 2 years after liver transplantation in this trial. Draws occurred before transplant, before withdrawal, and after complete or failed withdrawal.

General study results and limits: Graft donor-reactive T cells may have migrated into the graft rather than being deleted. Low donor cell numbers restricted donor-reactive repertoire measurement in two subjects.

The protocol was immunoSEQ multiplex PCR, while the TCRdb copy is restricted to in-frame clones and leaves out a portion. The sample carries tens of thousands of clones, roughly 92% recorded once. Worth noting for this clone: Antigen unknown.

Here the sequenced sample was CD4+ T cells from blood, taken roughly 25 months after liver transplant. The source is a human patient who received a liver transplant. Some of the T cells might come from the graft donor.

CDR3 nucleotides: TGCGCCAGCAGTTCCGGACTAGCGGGAGCCACAGATACGCAGTATTTT. Its translation is CASSSGLAGATDTQYF. The J gene is TRBJ2-3, the V gene TRBV10-1; TRBD2 matches 13 bases. The junction had 4 bases not matched to a gene; V was cut back by 5 bases and J by 2 bases. The CDR3 length is 16 residues. Germline CDR1 and CDR2: WNHNN and SYGVQD (reference sequence).